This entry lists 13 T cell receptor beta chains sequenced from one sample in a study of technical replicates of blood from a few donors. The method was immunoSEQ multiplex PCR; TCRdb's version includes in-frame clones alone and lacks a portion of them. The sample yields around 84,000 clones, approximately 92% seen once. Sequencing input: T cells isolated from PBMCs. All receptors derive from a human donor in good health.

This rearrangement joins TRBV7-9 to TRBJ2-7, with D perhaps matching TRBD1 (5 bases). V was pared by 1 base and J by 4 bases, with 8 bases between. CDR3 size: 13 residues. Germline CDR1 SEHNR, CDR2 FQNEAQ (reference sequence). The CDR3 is CASSLENRYEQYF. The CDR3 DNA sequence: TGTGCCAGCAGCTTAGAGAACAGGTACGAGCAGTACTTC.

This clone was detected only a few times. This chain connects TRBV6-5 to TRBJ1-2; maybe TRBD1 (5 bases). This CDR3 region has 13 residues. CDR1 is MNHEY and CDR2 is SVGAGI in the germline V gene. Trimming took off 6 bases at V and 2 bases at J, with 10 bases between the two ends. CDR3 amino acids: CASSLAGNYGYTF. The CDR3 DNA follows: TGTGCCAGCAGCCTCGCAGGGAACTATGGCTACACCTTC.

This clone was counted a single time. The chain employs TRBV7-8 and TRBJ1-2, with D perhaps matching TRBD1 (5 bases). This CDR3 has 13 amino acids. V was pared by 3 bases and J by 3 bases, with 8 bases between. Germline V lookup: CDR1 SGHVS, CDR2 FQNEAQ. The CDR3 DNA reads TGTGCCAGCAGCTTGTTACAGGACTATGGCTACACCTTC. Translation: CASSLLQDYGYTF.

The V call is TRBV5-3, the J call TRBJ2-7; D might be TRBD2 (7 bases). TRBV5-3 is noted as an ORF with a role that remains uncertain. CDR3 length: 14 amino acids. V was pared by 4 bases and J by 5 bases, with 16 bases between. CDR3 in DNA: TGTGCCAGAAGCCCTCTGGGGGGGGCTCACGAGCAGTACTTC. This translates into CARSPLGGAHEQYF.

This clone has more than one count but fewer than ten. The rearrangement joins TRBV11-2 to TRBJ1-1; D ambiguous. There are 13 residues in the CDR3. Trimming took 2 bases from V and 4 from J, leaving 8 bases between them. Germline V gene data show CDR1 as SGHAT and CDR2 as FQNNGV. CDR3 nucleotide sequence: TGTGCCAGCAGCTTACCCCCGGGCACTGAAGCTTTCTTT. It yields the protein CASSLPPGTEAFF.

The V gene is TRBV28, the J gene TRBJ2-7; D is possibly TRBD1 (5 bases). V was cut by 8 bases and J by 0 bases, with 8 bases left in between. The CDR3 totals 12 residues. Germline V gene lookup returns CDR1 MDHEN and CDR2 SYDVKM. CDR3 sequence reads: CASLGASYEQYF. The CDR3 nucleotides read TGTGCCAGCTTAGGGGCCTCCTACGAGCAGTACTTC.

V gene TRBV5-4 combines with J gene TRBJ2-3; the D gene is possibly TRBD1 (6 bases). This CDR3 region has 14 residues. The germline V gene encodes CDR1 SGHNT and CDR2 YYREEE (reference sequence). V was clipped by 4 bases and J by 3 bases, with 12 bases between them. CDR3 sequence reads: CASSTGLGTDTQYF. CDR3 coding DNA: TGTGCCAGCAGCACAGGGTTGGGAACAGATACGCAGTATTTT.

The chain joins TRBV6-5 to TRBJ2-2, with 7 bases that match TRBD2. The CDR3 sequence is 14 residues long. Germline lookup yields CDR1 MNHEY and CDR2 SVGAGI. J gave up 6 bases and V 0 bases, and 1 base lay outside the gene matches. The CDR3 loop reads CASSYSLAAGELFF. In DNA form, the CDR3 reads TGTGCCAGCAGTTACTCCCTAGCGGCCGGGGAGCTGTTTTTT.

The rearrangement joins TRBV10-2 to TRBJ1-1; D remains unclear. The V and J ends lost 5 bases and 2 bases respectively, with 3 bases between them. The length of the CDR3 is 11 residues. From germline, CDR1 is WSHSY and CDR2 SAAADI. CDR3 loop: CASSTNTEAFF. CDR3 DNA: TGCGCCAGCAGTACAAACACTGAAGCTTTCTTT.

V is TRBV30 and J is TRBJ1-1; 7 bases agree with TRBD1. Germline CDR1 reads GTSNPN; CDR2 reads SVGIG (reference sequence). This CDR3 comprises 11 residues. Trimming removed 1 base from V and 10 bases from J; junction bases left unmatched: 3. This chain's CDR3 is CAWSATGRAFF. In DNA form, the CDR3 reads TGTGCCTGGAGTGCGACAGGGAGAGCTTTCTTT.

CDR3 DNA sequence: TGTGCCAGCAGTTATCGAGACAGGGGGCGCGGCTATGGCTACACCTTC. Encoded protein: CASSYRDRGRGYGYTF. The chain joins TRBV6-5 to TRBJ1-2, with 10 bases lining up with TRBD1. Germline V gene sequence: CDR1 MNHEY, CDR2 SVGAGI. The CDR3 sequence is 16 residues long. After removal of 3 bases from V and 4 bases from J, the junction contained 8 bases not matched to a gene.

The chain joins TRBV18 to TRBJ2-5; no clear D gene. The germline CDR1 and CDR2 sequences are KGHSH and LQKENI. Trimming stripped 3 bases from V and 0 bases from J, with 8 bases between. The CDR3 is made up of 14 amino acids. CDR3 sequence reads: CASSPIADQETQYF. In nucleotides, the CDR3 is TGTGCCAGCTCACCCATAGCCGACCAAGAGACCCAGTACTTC. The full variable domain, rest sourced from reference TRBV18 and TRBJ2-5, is NAGVMQNPRHLVRRRGQEARLRCSPMKGHSHVYWYRQLPEEGLKFMVYLQKENIIDESGMPKERFSAEFPKEGPSILRIQQVVRGDSAAYFCASSPIADQETQYFGPGTRLLVL.

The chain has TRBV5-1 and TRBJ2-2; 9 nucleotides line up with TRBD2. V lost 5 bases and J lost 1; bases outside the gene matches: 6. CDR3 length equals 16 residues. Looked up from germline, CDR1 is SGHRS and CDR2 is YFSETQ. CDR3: CASRGERGVNTGELFF. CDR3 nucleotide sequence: TGCGCCAGCAGGGGAGAGCGGGGGGTGAACACCGGGGAGCTGTTTTTT.